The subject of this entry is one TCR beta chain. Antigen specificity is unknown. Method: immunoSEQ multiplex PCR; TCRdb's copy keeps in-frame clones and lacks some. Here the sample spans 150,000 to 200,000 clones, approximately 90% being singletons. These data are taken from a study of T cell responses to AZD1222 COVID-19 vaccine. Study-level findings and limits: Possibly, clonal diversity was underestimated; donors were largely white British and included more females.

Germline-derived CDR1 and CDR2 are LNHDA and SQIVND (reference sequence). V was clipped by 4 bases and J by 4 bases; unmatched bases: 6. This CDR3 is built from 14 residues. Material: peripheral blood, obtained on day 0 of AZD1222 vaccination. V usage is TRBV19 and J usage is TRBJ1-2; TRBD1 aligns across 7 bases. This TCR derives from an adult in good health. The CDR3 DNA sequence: TGTGCCAGTAGTACCTTCCGACAGGGCTATGGCTACACCTTC. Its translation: CASSTFRQGYGYTF.